This T cell receptor (beta chain) was recovered during a study of T cell responses to AZD1222 COVID-19 vaccine (dated by TCRdb to the early 2020s). About the investigation overall: Because spike-specific TCR depth and breadth did not differ between the two schedules, AZD1222 recipients who got a second dose at roughly 4 weeks were pooled with those who got a second dose at roughly 12 weeks. A total of approximately 240 trial participants underwent TCR sequencing, of whom some 200 had received two doses of AZD1222 and 26 had received two doses of the MenACWY control vaccine. Trial participants were enrolled into age subgroups of 18-55, 56-69 and 70-plus years, which contained around 140, 26 and 57 TCR-sequenced participants, respectively.

The CDR3 regions of human TCRbeta chains were subjected to immunosequencing. The published analysis was carried out like this. TCRs in the repertoires were compared against a reference library of SARS-CoV-2-specific TCRs that had been generated with the MIRA antigen-specificity platform. Breadth was defined as the fraction of unique TCRs that were SARS-CoV-2-associated, and depth was defined as the fraction of total T cells that were SARS-CoV-2-associated. Using the MIRA data, every spike-specific TCR was mapped to the spike region that the TCR reacted to and assigned to either a CD4 or a CD8 class. Log10-transformed breadth and depth values were compared by one-way ANOVA with Sidak's multiple comparisons tests. TCRdb took this table from immuneACCESS and kept in-frame rearrangements with V and J called. Such tables lack part of the clones; where checked against another copy, unresolved V genes explain under half of the gap, and the rest is unexplained. The V and J calls and clone size were taken over from that table, and D and trimming were inferred from the DNA. This sample lists 170,000 or so clones; about nine tenths were detected once. About 1.6% of the sample comes from the top ten.

The CDR3 covers 16 residues, taking in both the cysteine and the phenylalanine. Only the CDR3 DNA is retained, 48 bases long and in frame from the first base. V trim: 5 bases; J trim: 5 bases; unmatched bases: 13. CDR1 SGHTA and CDR2 FQGNSA were looked up in the germline V gene. Concerning this clone itself: Its antigen specificity is not known. No base quality values were provided; no much bigger clone lies one nucleotide off.

Explained via the paper, the time point label denotes: baseline before first vaccination. Vaccinee samples came from UK trials COV001 and COV002, including a single-blind randomized controlled phase 2/3 trial of AZD1222 (ChAdOx1 nCoV-19) in healthy adults. For TCRbeta chain sequencing, PBMC samples were collected from trial participants at day 0 and at day 28 after the second dose. The full study reports these points: Conclusions about previously exposed vaccinees were limited because only six or seven AZD1222 recipients were SARS-CoV-2 seropositive at baseline. Nearly half of unique spike-specific TCRs reportedly recognized epitopes outside regions mutated in the B.1.351 and B.1.1.7 variants. CD4 TCRs associated with the vaccine covered the entire spike protein, and the dominant responses were in regions 160-218 and 743-854. After two AZD1222 doses, both the breadth and the depth of spike-specific TCRs were significantly higher than at day 0 and than in MenACWY recipients. In the small 56-69-year group, the increase in depth fell short of significance, most likely because of low power. Participants were mostly white British and included more females than males, and it was suggested by the authors that clonal diversity may have been underestimated. Because no day 14 peak-response samples were available, repertoires were characterized only after the peak T cell response.

The source was peripheral blood, collected on day 0 of AZD1222 vaccination. The sequence came from an adult in good health. This sequence uses TRBV7-2 and TRBJ2-5; 8 nucleotides in the junction match TRBD1. The bases are TGTGCCAGCAGCCTCGGACAGGGCTACGGATCGGAGACCCAGTACTTC. This codes for CASSLGQGYGSETQYF.